This TCR beta chain was sequenced in a study of CD8 T cells in Susac syndrome. General observations from the study: A relatively small number of individuals underwent TCR sequencing and HLA analysis.

Note on this clonotype: The target antigen is unknown.

Reverse transcription of 0.5 to 1 ug RNA was performed with random hexamers. The amplification used immunoSEQ multiplex PCR on TCR beta CDR3; it spanned 54 Vbeta and 13 Jbeta. Via MiXCR, TCRdb re-called the immunoSEQ multiplex PCR reads, giving one row per CDR3 protein. The sample holds more than 200,000 distinct CDR3 sequences, around 95% seen once. Germline values: CDR1 SGHVS, CDR2 FQNEAQ. The V end lost 3 bases, the J end lost 10 bases, and 19 bases lay between the germline ends. CDR3 size: 15 residues. Those who served as multiple sclerosis controls were treatment-naive patients with stable or active relapsing-remitting disease. Bulk CD8+ and CD4+ cells came from magnetic negative isolation; CD8+ TEMRA by FACS.

This sequence was found in a human donor with multiple sclerosis. This rearrangement joins TRBV7-8 to TRBJ2-1; D perhaps matches TRBD1 (6 bases). Sequencing was carried out using CD4+ T cells from PBMCs. CDR3 in DNA: TGTGCCAGCAGCTTCCAGGGGACCTCCTTAGGAGAGCAGTTCTTC. This gives the protein CASSFQGTSLGEQFF.